This T cell receptor (beta chain) originates from a study of technical replicates of blood from a handful of donors. Libraries were prepared by immunoSEQ multiplex PCR; TCRdb keeps only in-frame clonotypes and omits some of them. The sample lists some 83,000 clones, more than 90% seen once, with more than 0.2% in the top ten. Losses at the gene ends were 3 bases for V and 1 base for J; bases not matched to a gene: 5. Per the germline V gene, CDR1 is KGHSH and CDR2 is LQKENI. This CDR3 comprises 16 residues. The receptor was derived from a human donor in good health. The V call is TRBV18, the J call TRBJ2-7, with 11 bases that match TRBD1. The sample consisted of T cells isolated from PBMCs. CDR3 bases: TGTGCCAGCTCACCGGGGGACAGGGGGGCGTCCTACGAGCAGTACTTC. Protein product: CASSPGDRGASYEQYF.